This T cell receptor beta chain was sequenced in a study of vaccination and CD4 T cells after COVID-19. Per the germline V gene, CDR1 is MNHEY and CDR2 is SVGAGI. The CDR3 spans 14 residues. Trimming left V 2 bases short and J 5 bases short, with 12 bases between. Concerning this clonotype: Its target is unknown.

Treatment described: roughly 10-day PBMC culture with coronavirus spike peptide pools or control peptides (ViraFEST assay). Sequence data for DNA of cultured CD4+ T cells were generated by the Oncomine TCR Beta short-read assay. Cultured CD4+ T cells yielded the extracted genomic DNA. Each CDR3 protein is one row after TCRdb ran MiXCR on the PCR reads. The sample comprises over 10,000 distinct CDR3 sequences, roughly 70% of which are singletons, and roughly 31% rests with the top ten. Sequencing input: CD4+ T cells from blood, cultured in vitro. This TCR was sampled from a human donor who had recovered from COVID-19. The chain joins TRBV6-5 to TRBJ1-1, with TRBD1 as a possible D gene (5 bases). The CDR3 protein is CASSYGGGRTEAFF. The CDR3 nucleotides read TGTGCCAGCAGTTACGGGGGGGGTAGGACTGAAGCTTTCTTT.